The 15 T cell receptor beta chains reported below all come from one sample, sequenced in a study of regulatory T cells in long-lasting Graves disease. As for time point: persistent/refractory GD, antithyroid drugs over 5 years with positive TRAb. RNA isolated from PBMCs was used to make the TCR library. TCR beta libraries were built with iRepertoire HTBI primers and Arm-PCR of CDR3 regions. TCRdb reanalysed the multiplex PCR reads using MiXCR and keeps one entry per CDR3 protein. The table includes 650,000 to 850,000 distinct CDR3 sequences, 25% to 30% detected once. The input for sequencing was peripheral blood mononuclear cells (PBMCs), taken when the disease was refractory, from a patient treated with antithyroid drugs. The receptors here all came from a female donor with Graves disease.

This clonotype was observed a handful of times. The rearrangement uses TRBV13 and TRBJ2-5; possibly TRBD1 or TRBD2 for D (5 bases each). Germline lookup yields CDR1 PRHDT and CDR2 FYEKMQ (reference sequence). The CDR3 extends over 16 amino acids. The V end was cut by 5 bases, the J end by 4 bases, with 20 bases between. CDR3 protein: CASSTLRAAGRETQYF. CDR3 coding DNA: TGTGCCAGCAGCACCCTCCGGGCCGCAGGGAGAGAGACCCAGTACTTC.

There are a few counts of this clonotype. This chain connects TRBV6-1 to TRBJ1-6, with D possibly matching TRBD1 (5 bases). This CDR3 has 17 amino acids. Germline assignment: CDR1 MNHNS and CDR2 SASEGT. V was clipped by 5 bases and J by 8 bases, with 22 bases between them. CDR3 loop: CASSPLGGSRSDSPLHF. The CDR3 bases are TGTGCCAGCAGTCCCTTGGGGGGGAGCAGATCGGATTCACCCCTCCACTTT.

This clonotype was picked up a small number of times. This chain uses TRBV11-2 with TRBJ1-1, with D perhaps TRBD1 (5 bases). Germline-derived CDR1 and CDR2 are SGHAT and FQNNGV. The V end was cut by 4 bases, the J end by 5 bases, with 14 bases between. The CDR3 spans 14 residues. CDR3: CASSYDSPGTEAFF. DNA for the CDR3: TGTGCCAGCAGCTACGACAGCCCTGGGACTGAAGCTTTCTTT. Variable domain in full (rest from reference TRBV11-2 and TRBJ1-1): EAGVAQSPRYKIIEKRQSVAFWCNPISGHATLYWYQQILGQGPKLLIQFQNNGVVDDSQLPKDRFSAERLKGVDSTLKIQPAKLEDSAVYLCASSYDSPGTEAFFGQGTRLTVV.

For this clonotype: A read error may be the cause here, since a much bigger clone is one base away. The rearrangement links TRBV12-3 or TRBV12-4 to TRBJ2-7; 12 bases line up with TRBD1. The CDR3 covers 13 residues. CDR3 loop: CAGRRDRGLEQYF. The CDR3 DNA follows: TGTGCCGGCAGGAGGGACAGGGGGCTTGAGCAGTACTTC.

This clonotype was seen many times. The chain recombines TRBV10-3 with TRBJ1-2; D is possibly TRBD1 (5 bases). The CDR3 runs 13 residues. Germline loops: CDR1 ENHRY, CDR2 SYGVKD. V lost 8 bases and J lost 5, with 15 bases in between. The CDR3 is CAIAPGTDYGYTF. CDR3 sequence (DNA): TGTGCCATCGCACCCGGGACGGATTATGGCTACACCTTC.

This clonotype occurred a few times. CDR3 in amino acids: CAIRDRTYEQYF. Here the CDR3 DNA reads TGTGCCATCAGGGACAGGACCTACGAGCAGTACTTC. V and J are TRBV10-3 and TRBJ2-7, with 7 bases that match TRBD1. Germline values: CDR1 ENHRY, CDR2 SYGVKD. The CDR3 has 12 residues. The trim removed 6 bases at V and 2 bases at J, leaving 1 base unmatched.

This clonotype occurred a few times. The CDR3 spells CASSVHREGQPQHF. Here the CDR3 DNA reads TGTGCCAGCAGTGTTCACAGGGAGGGTCAGCCCCAGCATTTT. This chain uses TRBV6-1 with TRBJ1-5; D is perhaps TRBD1 (6 bases). Germline V lookup: CDR1 MNHNS, CDR2 SASEGT. The CDR3 contains 14 residues. V dropped 4 bases and J dropped 6 bases, with 13 bases sitting between them.

This clonotype showed up many times. The J gene is TRBJ2-7, the V gene TRBV2; perhaps D is TRBD1 or TRBD2 (5 bases each). CDR3 length: 16 residues. The V and J ends lost 8 bases and 0 bases respectively, with 20 bases between them. CDR1 SNHLY and CDR2 FYNNEI come from the germline V gene. The CDR3 sequence: CASQNRGTYSSYEQYF. The CDR3 DNA is TGTGCCAGCCAAAACCGAGGGACCTACAGCTCCTACGAGCAGTACTTC.

CDR3 amino acids: CASSQRAYEQYF. In nucleotides, the CDR3 is TGTGCCAGCAGCCAAAGGGCCTACGAGCAGTACTTC. The V gene is TRBV14, the J gene TRBJ2-7; unclear D gene. The CDR3 sequence is 12 residues long. The germline V gene encodes CDR1 SGHDN and CDR2 FVKESK. Trimming pared 2 bases from V and 2 bases from J, leaving 4 bases between.

This clonotype turned up a few times. This sequence joins TRBV20-1 and TRBJ1-5; D remains ambiguous. This CDR3 spans 11 amino acids. Germline lookup yields CDR1 DFQATT and CDR2 SNEGSKA (reference sequence). Trimming removed 6 bases from V and 9 bases from J, with 12 bases in between. The CDR3 reads CSAGRSWPQHF. As DNA, the CDR3 is TGCAGTGCGGGGAGGAGTTGGCCCCAGCATTTT.

The V gene is TRBV9, the J gene TRBJ1-1; 12 nucleotides match TRBD1. The CDR3 covers 22 residues. After removal of 0 bases from V and 4 bases from J, the junction contained 22 bases not matched to a gene. The germline CDR1 and CDR2 sequences are SGDLS and YYNGEE. CDR3 region: CASSVDTEGSGTGGAGRTEAFF. The DNA of the CDR3 is TGTGCCAGCAGCGTAGACACAGAGGGATCCGGGACAGGGGGCGCAGGGCGCACTGAAGCTTTCTTT.

The chain couples TRBV29-1 to TRBJ1-2; no firm D call. Germline CDR1 and CDR2: SQVTM and ANQGSEA. V was clipped by 6 bases and J by 8 bases, with 7 bases between them. The CDR3 spans 9 residues. CDR3 amino acids: CSVVEGYTF. DNA for the CDR3: TGCAGCGTAGTGGAAGGCTACACCTTC.

In its sample, this clonotype was seen a few times. J is TRBJ1-2 and V is TRBV19; weak D call: TRBD1 (5 bases). From germline, CDR1 is LNHDA and CDR2 SQIVND (reference sequence). The CDR3 is made up of 13 amino acids. Trimming removed 3 bases at V and 2 bases at J, with 7 bases between. The CDR3 spells CASSIGGNYGYTF. The CDR3 DNA reads as TGTGCCAGTAGTATCGGGGGAAACTATGGCTACACCTTC. The variable domain in full, with the rest retrieved from reference TRBV19 and TRBJ1-2, is DGGITQSPKYLFRKEGQNVTLSCEQNLNHDAMYWYRQDPGQGLRLIYYSQIVNDFQKGDIAEGYSVSREKKESFPLTVTSAQKNPTAFYLCASSIGGNYGYTFGSGTRLTVV.

This chain connects TRBV30 to TRBJ1-1; D remains ambiguous. Germline V gives CDR1 GTSNPN, CDR2 SVGIG (reference sequence). Between the trimmed V and J ends, which lost 2 bases and 0 bases, there was a span of 7 bases. The CDR3 totals 13 residues. DNA for the CDR3: TGTGCCTGGAGTCTACTCATGAACACTGAAGCTTTCTTT. It specifies CAWSLLMNTEAFF.

The chain joins TRBV15 to TRBJ2-2; 11 nucleotides match TRBD2. Per germline, CDR1 LNHNV and CDR2 YYDKDF (reference sequence). This CDR3 has 16 amino acids. Germline trimming cut 8 bases from V and 7 bases from J; bases unmatched to any gene: 12. Here the CDR3 reads CATEKLAGESNGELFF. DNA for the CDR3: TGTGCCACCGAGAAACTAGCGGGAGAGAGCAACGGGGAGCTGTTTTTT.